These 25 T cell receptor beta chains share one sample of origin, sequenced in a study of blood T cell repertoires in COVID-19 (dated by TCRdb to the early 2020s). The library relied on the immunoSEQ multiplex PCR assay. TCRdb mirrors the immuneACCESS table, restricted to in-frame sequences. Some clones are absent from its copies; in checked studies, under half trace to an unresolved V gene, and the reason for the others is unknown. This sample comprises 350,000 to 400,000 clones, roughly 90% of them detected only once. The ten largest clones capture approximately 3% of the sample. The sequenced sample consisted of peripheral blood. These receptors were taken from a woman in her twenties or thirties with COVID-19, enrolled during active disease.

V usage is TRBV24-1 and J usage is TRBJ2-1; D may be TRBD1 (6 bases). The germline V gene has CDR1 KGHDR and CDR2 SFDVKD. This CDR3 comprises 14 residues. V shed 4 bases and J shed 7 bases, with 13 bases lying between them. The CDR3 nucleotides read TGTGCCACCAGTGAAGCGGCAGGGGTTAATGAGCAGTTCTTC. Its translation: CATSEAAGVNEQFF.

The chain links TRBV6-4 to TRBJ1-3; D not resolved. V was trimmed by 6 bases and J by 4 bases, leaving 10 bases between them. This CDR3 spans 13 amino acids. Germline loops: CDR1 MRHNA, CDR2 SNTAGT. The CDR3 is CASRRDKGNTIYF. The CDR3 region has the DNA TGTGCCAGCAGGAGAGACAAGGGAAACACCATATATTTT.

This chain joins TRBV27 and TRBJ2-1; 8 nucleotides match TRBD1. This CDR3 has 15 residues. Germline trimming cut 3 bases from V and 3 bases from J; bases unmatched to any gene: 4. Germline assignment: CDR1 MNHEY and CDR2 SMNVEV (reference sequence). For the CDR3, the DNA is TGTGCCAGCAGTTTGGGACAGGTGAGCTACAATGAGCAGTTCTTC. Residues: CASSLGQVSYNEQFF.

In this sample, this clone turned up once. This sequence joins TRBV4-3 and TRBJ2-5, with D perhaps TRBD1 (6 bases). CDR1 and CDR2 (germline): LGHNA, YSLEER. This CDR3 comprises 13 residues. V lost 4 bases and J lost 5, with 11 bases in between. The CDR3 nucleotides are TGCGCCAGCAGCCCCCGAGGGGGTGAGACCCAGTACTTC. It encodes CASSPRGGETQYF.

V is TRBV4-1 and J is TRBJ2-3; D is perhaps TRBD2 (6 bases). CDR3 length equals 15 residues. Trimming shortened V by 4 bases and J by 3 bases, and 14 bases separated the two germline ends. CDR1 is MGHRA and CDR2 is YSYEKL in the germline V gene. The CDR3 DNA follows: TGCGCCAGCAGCCGCATGGCGGGGCTTACAGATACGCAGTATTTT. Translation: CASSRMAGLTDTQYF.

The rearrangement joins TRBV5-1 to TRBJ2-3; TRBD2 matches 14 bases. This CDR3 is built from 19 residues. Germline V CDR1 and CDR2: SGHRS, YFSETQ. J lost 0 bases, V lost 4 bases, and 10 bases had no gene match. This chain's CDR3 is CASSPRTSGGTVSTDTQYF. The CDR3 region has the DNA TGCGCCAGCAGCCCACGGACTAGCGGGGGGACCGTAAGCACAGATACGCAGTATTTT.

The DNA of the CDR3 is TGTGCCAGCAGCCAGCCCGGGACAGGGGATGAAAAACTGTTTTTT. This codes for CASSQPGTGDEKLFF. This chain connects TRBV3-1 (or the pseudogene TRBV3-2) to TRBJ1-4; 10 bases match TRBD1. CDR1 LGHDT and CDR2 YNNKEL come from the germline V gene (reference sequence). The CDR3 totals 15 residues. Losses at the gene ends were 3 bases for V and 6 bases for J; bases not matched to a gene: 4.

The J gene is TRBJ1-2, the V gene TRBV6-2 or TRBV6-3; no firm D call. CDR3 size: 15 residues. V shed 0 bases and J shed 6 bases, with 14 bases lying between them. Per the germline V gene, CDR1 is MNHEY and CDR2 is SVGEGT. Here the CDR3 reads CASSYSRLRVNGYTF. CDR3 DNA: TGTGCCAGCAGTTACTCGAGACTTCGGGTTAATGGCTACACCTTC.

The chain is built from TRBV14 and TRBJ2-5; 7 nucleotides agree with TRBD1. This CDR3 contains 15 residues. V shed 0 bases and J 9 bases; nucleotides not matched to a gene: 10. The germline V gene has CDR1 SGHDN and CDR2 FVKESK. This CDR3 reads CASSQDRQGTMSQYF. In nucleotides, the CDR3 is TGTGCCAGCAGCCAAGATAGACAGGGAACGATGTCCCAGTACTTC.

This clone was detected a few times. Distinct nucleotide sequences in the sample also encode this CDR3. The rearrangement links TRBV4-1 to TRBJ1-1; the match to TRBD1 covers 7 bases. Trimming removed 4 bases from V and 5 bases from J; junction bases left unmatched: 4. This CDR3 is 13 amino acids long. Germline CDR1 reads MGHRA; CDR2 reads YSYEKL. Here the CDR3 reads CASSPDRVTEAFF. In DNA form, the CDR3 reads TGCGCCAGCAGCCCAGACAGGGTTACTGAAGCTTTCTTT.

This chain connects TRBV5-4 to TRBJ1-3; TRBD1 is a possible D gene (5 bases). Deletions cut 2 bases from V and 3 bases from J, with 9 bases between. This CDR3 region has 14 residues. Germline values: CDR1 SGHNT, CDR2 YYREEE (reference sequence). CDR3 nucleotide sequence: TGTGCCAGCAGCTTTGGCAGGGATGGAAACACCATATATTTT. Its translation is CASSFGRDGNTIYF.

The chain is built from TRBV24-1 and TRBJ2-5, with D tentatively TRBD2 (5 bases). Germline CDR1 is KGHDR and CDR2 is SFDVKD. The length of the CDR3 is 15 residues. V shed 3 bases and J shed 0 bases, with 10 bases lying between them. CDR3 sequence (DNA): TGTGCCACCAGTGATGGTGAGGGAAACCAAGAGACCCAGTACTTC. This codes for CATSDGEGNQETQYF.

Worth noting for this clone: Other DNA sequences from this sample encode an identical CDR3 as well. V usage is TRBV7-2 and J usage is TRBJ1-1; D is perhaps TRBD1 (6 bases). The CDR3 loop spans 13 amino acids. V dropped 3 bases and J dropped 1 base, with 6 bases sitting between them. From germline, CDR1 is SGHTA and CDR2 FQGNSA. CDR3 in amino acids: CASSLDRNTEAFF. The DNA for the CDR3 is TGTGCCAGCAGCTTGGACAGGAACACTGAAGCTTTCTTT.

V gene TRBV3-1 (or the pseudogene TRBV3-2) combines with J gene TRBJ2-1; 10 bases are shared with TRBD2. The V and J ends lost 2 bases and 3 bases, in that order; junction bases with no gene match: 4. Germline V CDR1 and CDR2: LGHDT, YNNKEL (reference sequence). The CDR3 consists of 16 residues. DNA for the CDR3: TGTGCCAGCAGCCAACTAGCGGGAGTCTACTACAATGAGCAGTTCTTC. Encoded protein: CASSQLAGVYYNEQFF.

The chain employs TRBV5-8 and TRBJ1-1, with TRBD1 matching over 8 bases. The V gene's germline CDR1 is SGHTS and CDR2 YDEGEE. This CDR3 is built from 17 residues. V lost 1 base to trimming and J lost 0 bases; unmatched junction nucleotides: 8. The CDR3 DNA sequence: TGTGCCAGCAGCTTGTACCGGGCAGGGGGCATGAACACTGAAGCTTTCTTT. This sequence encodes CASSLYRAGGMNTEAFF.

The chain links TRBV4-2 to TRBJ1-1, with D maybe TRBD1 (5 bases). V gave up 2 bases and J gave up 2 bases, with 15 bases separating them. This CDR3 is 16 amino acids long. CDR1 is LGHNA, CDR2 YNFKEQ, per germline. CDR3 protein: CASSQQSVQANTEAFF. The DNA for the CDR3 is TGTGCCAGCAGCCAACAGTCCGTACAGGCTAACACTGAAGCTTTCTTT.

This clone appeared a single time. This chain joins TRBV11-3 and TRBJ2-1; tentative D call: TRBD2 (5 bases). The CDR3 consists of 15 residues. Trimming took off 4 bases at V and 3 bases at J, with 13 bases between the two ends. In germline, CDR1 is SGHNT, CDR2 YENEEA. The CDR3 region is CASSSPSRLYNEQFF. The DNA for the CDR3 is TGTGCCAGCAGCTCCCCTAGCAGGCTCTACAATGAGCAGTTCTTC.

For the CDR3, the DNA is TGTGCCAGCAGCAACGGACAGGCCCAAGAGACCCAGTACTTC. Its protein is CASSNGQAQETQYF. The V call is TRBV7-2, the J call TRBJ2-5; 7 bases align to TRBD1. Trimming cost V 5 bases and J 1 base; bases outside gene matches: 4. Germline CDR1 and CDR2: SGHTA and FQGNSA. The CDR3 loop spans 14 amino acids.

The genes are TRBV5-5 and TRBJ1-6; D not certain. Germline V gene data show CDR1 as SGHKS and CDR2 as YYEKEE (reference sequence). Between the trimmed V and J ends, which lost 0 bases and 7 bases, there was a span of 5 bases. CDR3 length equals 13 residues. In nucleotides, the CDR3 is TGTGCCAGCAGCTTGGATATGAATTCACCCCTCCACTTT. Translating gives CASSLDMNSPLHF.

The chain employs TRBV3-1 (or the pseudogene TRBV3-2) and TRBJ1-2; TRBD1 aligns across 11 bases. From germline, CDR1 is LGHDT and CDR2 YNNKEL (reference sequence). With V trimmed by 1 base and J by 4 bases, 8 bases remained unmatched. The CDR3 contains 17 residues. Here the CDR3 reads CASSQGRDRGFFYGYTF. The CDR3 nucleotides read TGTGCCAGCAGCCAAGGGCGGGACAGGGGGTTTTTCTATGGCTACACCTTC.

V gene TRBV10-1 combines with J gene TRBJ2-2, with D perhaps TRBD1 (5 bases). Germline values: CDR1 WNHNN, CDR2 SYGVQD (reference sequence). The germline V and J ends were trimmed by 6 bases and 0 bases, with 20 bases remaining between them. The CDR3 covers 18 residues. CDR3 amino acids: CASSPTIQGSANTGELFF. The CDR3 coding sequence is TGCGCCAGCAGCCCGACCATCCAGGGTTCCGCGAACACCGGGGAGCTGTTTTTT.

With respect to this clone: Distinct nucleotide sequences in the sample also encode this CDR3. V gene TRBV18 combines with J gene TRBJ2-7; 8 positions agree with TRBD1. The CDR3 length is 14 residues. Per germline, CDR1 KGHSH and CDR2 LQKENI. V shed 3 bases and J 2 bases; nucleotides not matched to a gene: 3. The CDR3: CASSPRQGTYEQYV. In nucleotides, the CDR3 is TGTGCCAGCTCACCCCGACAGGGGACCTACGAGCAGTACGTC.

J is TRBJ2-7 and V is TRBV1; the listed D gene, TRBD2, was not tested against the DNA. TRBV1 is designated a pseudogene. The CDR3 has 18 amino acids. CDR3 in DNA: TGCACCAGCAGCCAAGATCATAAACGGGAGGGCCCGACCCACGAGCAGTACGTC. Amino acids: CTSSQDHKREGPTHEQYV.

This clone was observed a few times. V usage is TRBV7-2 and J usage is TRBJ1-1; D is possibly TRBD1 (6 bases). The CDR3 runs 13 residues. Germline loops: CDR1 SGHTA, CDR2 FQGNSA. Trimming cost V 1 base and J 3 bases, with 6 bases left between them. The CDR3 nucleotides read TGTGCCAGCAGCTTAGACAGGGACACTGAAGCTTTCTTT. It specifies CASSLDRDTEAFF. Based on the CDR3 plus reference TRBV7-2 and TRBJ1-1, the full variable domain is GAGVSQSPSNKVTEKGKDVELRCDPISGHTALYWYRQSLGQGLEFLIYFQGNSAPDKSGLPSDRFSAERTGGSVSTLTIQRTQQEDSAVYLCASSLDRDTEAFFGQGTRLTVV.

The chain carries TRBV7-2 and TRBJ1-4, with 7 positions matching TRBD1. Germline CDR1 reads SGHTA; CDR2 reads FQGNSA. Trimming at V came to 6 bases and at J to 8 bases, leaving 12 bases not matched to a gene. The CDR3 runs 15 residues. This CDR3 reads CASSRRGTEDEKLFF. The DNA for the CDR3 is TGTGCCAGCAGTCGTCGGGGGACAGAAGACGAAAAACTGTTTTTT.